The T cell receptor (beta chain) described here comes from a study of T cell responses to AZD1222 COVID-19 vaccine (TCRdb year 2021). Describing the broader study: TCR sequencing covered roughly 230 trial participants: 200 to 210 given two doses of AZD1222 and 26 given two doses of MenACWY control vaccine. Trial participants were enrolled by age into subgroups of 18-55, 56-69 and 70-plus years, and around 140, 26 and 57 TCR-sequenced participants, respectively, were included in these subgroups.

This clone was observed a few times. Its antigen is unknown. Base qualities are not provided; no much larger clone lies one nucleotide away. The germline ends are 14 bases apart after V is trimmed by 4 bases and J by 4 bases. CDR1 is given as MNHEY and CDR2 as SVGAGI, both from the germline V gene. The CDR3 spans 15 residues, from the cysteine through the phenylalanine. Only the CDR3 part of the read is kept: 45 bases, read in frame from the first base. The paper's findings and limits, for the study overall: After two AZD1222 doses, both the breadth and the depth of spike-specific TCRs were significantly higher than at day 0 and than in MenACWY recipients. Because no day 14 peak-response samples were available, repertoires were characterized only after the peak T cell response. Vaccine-associated CD4 TCRs spanned the whole spike protein, with dominant responses in regions 160-218 and 743-854. Epitopes outside the regions mutated in the B.1.351 and B.1.1.7 variants were reportedly recognized by nearly half of the unique spike-specific TCRs. Conclusions about previously exposed vaccinees were limited because only a handful of AZD1222 recipients were SARS-CoV-2 seropositive at baseline. The 56-69-year group was small, and its depth increase did not reach significance, likely because of low power. Participants were mostly white British, with more females than males. The authors suggested clonal diversity may have been underestimated.

Read against the paper, the sample's time point label means: about 28 days (+/-7) after the second vaccine dose. The sample's treatment or condition label, in plain terms: meningococcal conjugate vaccine given as trial control. Vaccinee samples were obtained from the UK trials COV001 and COV002, which included a single-blind randomized controlled phase 2/3 trial of AZD1222 (ChAdOx1 nCoV-19) in healthy adults. Trial participant PBMC samples were collected at day 0 and day 28 after the second dose for TCRbeta chain sequencing. The CDR3 regions of human TCRbeta chains were analyzed by immunosequencing. The authors' pipeline ran thus. Repertoire TCRs were matched against a reference library of SARS-CoV-2-specific TCRs generated with the MIRA antigen-specificity platform. Breadth was defined as the fraction of unique TCRs that were SARS-CoV-2-associated, and depth was defined as the fraction of total T cells that were SARS-CoV-2-associated. Using the MIRA data, each spike-specific TCR was assigned both to the spike region to which the TCR was reactive and to a CD4 or CD8 class. Log10-transformed breadth and depth values were compared by one-way ANOVA with Sidak's multiple comparisons tests. TCRdb's version of the immuneACCESS table is confined to in-frame rearrangements and falls short of the full clone set. An unresolved V gene accounts for under half of the shortfall where checked; the remainder is of unknown origin. Clonal size and the V and J genes are those of that table, whereas D and trimming came from the DNA. The sample table lists some 200,000 clones, around nine tenths of them with a count of one. Jointly, the top ten make up approximately 4% of the sample.

This sequence was found in an adult who received the MenACWY meningococcal vaccine as a control. The rearrangement joined TRBV6-5 to TRBJ1-5; too little of a D gene remains to name it. Specimen: peripheral blood, collected 28 days after the second dose of the MenACWY control vaccine. The DNA sequence is given as TGTGCCAGCAGTTCTATTGGCCGGAGGAATCAGCCCCAGCATTTT. It codes for CASSSIGRRNQPQHF.